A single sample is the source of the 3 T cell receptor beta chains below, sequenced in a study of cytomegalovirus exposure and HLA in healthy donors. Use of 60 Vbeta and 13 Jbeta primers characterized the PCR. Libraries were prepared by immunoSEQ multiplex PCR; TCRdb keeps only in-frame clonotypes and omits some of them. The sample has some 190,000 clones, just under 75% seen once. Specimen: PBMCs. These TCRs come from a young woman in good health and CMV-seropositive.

The CDR3 DNA is TGCGCCAGCAGCCGACCGCCCGGGACTAGCGGGATCTACGAGCAGTACTTC. This translates into CASSRPPGTSGIYEQYF. The rearrangement uses TRBV4-1 and TRBJ2-7, with TRBD2 matching over 13 bases. Germline lookup yields CDR1 MGHRA and CDR2 YSYEKL. The CDR3 is 17 amino acids. The V segment lost 4 bases and the J segment 3 bases; nucleotides outside the gene matches: 9.

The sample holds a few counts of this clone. CDR3 sequence (DNA): TGCGCCAGCAGCTTGGAGGGGGTTGAAGCTTTCTTT. Its protein product is CASSLEGVEAFF. The V and J genes are TRBV5-1 and TRBJ1-1; D perhaps matches TRBD1 (6 bases). Between the trimmed V and J ends, which lost 0 bases and 7 bases, there was a span of 7 bases. This CDR3 has 12 amino acids. CDR1 SGHRS and CDR2 YFSETQ come from the germline V gene.

The CDR3 bases are TGTGCCAGTAGAGAACAGGGGGCAAAGCCCCAGCATTTT. Translating gives CASREQGAKPQHF. The rearrangement links TRBV19 to TRBJ1-5, with 9 bases matching TRBD1. The CDR3 runs 13 residues. Germline CDR1 LNHDA, CDR2 SQIVND (reference sequence). The V and J ends lost 6 bases and 8 bases, in that order; junction bases with no gene match: 5.